The sequence of this T cell receptor beta chain was determined in a study of blood T cell repertoires in COVID-19. At the level of the study: Whether acute or convalescent, the COVID-19 samples came from the United States, Italy and Spain. In each case, the material was cDNA or gDNA derived from T cells, B-cell-depleted T cells, or PBMCs.

The CDR3 spans 18 residues. Germline V CDR1 and CDR2: MGHRA, YSYEKL. Trimming took off 0 bases at V and 8 bases at J, with 22 bases between the two ends. In the authors' workflow: The authors estimated nucleated cell counts from reference gene primer amplification. Generated by immunoSEQ multiplex PCR, the TCRdb table keeps only in-frame clones and is missing some. V, J and clone size are taken as reported in that table, and D and trimming were inferred from the DNA itself. In the table there are some 210,000 clones, about 83% of which are singletons. The sequence came from a woman aged 45 to 65 with active or convalescent COVID-19. Sequencing was performed on peripheral blood. The chain combines TRBV4-1 with TRBJ1-4, with D maybe TRBD1 (5 bases). The CDR3 loop reads CASSQDGRSGGRGEKLFF. DNA for the CDR3: TGCGCCAGCAGCCAAGATGGGAGGAGCGGGGGACGTGGCGAAAAACTGTTTTTT.